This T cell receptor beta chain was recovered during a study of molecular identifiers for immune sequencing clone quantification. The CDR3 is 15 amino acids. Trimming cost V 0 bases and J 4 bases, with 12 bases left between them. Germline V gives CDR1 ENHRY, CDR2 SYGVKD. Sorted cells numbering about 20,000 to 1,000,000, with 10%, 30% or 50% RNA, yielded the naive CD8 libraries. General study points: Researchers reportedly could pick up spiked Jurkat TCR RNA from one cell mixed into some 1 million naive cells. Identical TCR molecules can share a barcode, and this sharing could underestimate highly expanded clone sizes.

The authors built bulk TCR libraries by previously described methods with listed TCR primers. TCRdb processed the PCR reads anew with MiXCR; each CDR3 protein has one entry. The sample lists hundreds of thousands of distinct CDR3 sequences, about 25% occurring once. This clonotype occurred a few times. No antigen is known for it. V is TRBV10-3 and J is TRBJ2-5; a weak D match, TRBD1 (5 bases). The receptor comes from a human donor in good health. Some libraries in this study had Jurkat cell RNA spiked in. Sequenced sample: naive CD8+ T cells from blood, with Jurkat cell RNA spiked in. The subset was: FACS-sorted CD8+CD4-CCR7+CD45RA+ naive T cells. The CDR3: CAISESQGVVETQYF. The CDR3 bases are TGTGCCATCAGTGAGTCCCAGGGCGTAGTAGAGACCCAGTACTTC.